This T cell receptor beta chain was sequenced during a study of OX40 agonist ivuxolimab in advanced cancers. About the full investigation: Ivuxolimab, which targeted the costimulatory receptor OX40 (CD134), was an agonistic, fully human IgG2 monoclonal antibody. Intravenous ivuxolimab was administered to patients every 2 weeks at six dose levels: 0.01, 0.1, 0.3, 1.5, 3 and 10 mg/kg. Of the 50 to 55 dose-escalation patients, hepatocellular carcinoma was present in approximately 20, melanoma in roughly 15, renal cell carcinoma in 9 and head and neck cancer in 9. The dose-escalation cohort was about 87% male with a mean age of around 64 years, ranging from about 23 to 85. Patients were allowed to have had prior anti-PD-1, anti-PD-L1 or anti-CTLA-4 therapy, and around 37% of the dose-escalation patients had previously received checkpoint inhibitors. Three dose-escalation patients achieved partial responses, one with hepatocellular carcinoma and two with cutaneous melanoma. Peripheral TCRbeta sequencing was intended to test whether TCR sequence diversity was altered and clonal T-cell expansion was caused by ivuxolimab. The monotherapy dose-escalation portion (N ≈ 55 patients) of the phase I ivuxolimab trial is reported in the paper.

Study-wide conclusions, independent of this receptor: Low levels of normalized T-cell clonal expansion were also shown by some nonresponding patients. Clonal expansion of both CD4+ and CD8+ blood T cells was observed from baseline to week 6 at doses 0.1 to 3.0 mg/kg. In partial responders in the 0.1-3.0 mg/kg groups, normalized peripheral clonal expansion was found to be among the lowest, especially among CD8+ T cells. After ivuxolimab, expanded clones were on average more numerous among CD8+ T cells than among CD4+ T cells. The antigen specificity of the clonally expanded peripheral T cells was not determined.

The CDR3 has 10 amino acids, counting the end cysteine and phenylalanine. Only the CDR3 part of the read is kept: 30 bases, read in frame from the first base. Taken from the germline V gene, the CDR1 and CDR2 loops are LGHNA and YNFKEQ. The trial excluded patients who had a history of autoimmune disease or who were on systemic immunosuppression. Peripheral blood for TCR sequencing was collected from all dose cohorts at baseline, on cycle 4 day 1, and on cycle 7 day 1. Samples were obtained from an open-label, multicenter, first-in-human phase I dose-escalation trial of ivuxolimab. Adults with locally advanced or metastatic head and neck squamous cell, hepatocellular, melanoma or renal cell carcinoma were enrolled in the trial. Before TCR sequencing, CD4+ and CD8+ T cells were separately sorted from peripheral blood. For sequencing of the TCRbeta CDR3 region, genomic DNA was extracted from the sorted cells. The immunoSEQ Assay was used for sequencing of TCRbeta CDR3 regions. TCRdb took this table from immuneACCESS and kept in-frame rearrangements with V and J called. Such tables lack part of the clones; where checked against another copy, unresolved V genes explain under half of the gap, and the rest is unexplained. This sample gives approximately 20,000 clones in total; roughly nine tenths of them show up just once. 50% of the sample comes from the top ten.

This clone has only a few counts. It lacks a known antigen. This probably arose from a read error, given a far larger clone one base away. The chain is encoded by TRBV4-2 joined to TRBJ1-2; no D gene is confidently identified. This specimen was CD4+ or CD8+ T cells sorted from blood, taken in a trial of the OX40 agonist ivuxolimab. The sequence was obtained from an adult with an advanced solid tumor such as melanoma, head and neck, liver or kidney cancer. The CDR3 here reads CASSQGAQVF. Read as DNA, the sequence is TGTGCCAGCAGCCAAGGCGCCCAAGTCTTC.